This is a list of T cell receptor beta chains from one sample in a study of cytomegalovirus exposure and HLA in healthy donors. Clones were read by immunoSEQ multiplex PCR, and TCRdb kept only the in-frame ones, dropping some. This table holds approximately 110,000 clones, 74% found once. The sequencing sample was made of PBMCs. The source is a man between 25 and 39 years old in good health and CMV-seropositive. Both conserved end residues are part of each CDR3. The order of the fields is J gene, D gene, V gene, clone size, CDR3 protein, CDR3 DNA. A D gene is named only where the DNA matches it firmly. Expanded clones are given a class, and other clones once, few, many or no size at all.

j_gene: TRBJ2-5
d_gene: TRBD2
v_gene: TRBV9
abundance: -
CDR3aa: CASSGGSLAGQETQYF
CDR3nt: TGTGCCAGCAGCGGTGGTAGCCTAGCGGGGCAAGAGACCCAGTACTTC

j_gene: TRBJ1-1
d_gene: -
v_gene: TRBV7-6
abundance: -
CDR3aa: CASSLYIRENTEAFF
CDR3nt: TGTGCCAGCAGCTTATACATTCGGGAGAACACTGAAGCTTTCTTT

j_gene: TRBJ1-2
d_gene: -
v_gene: TRBV9
abundance: once
CDR3aa: CASTKQEQNYGYTF
CDR3nt: TGTGCCAGTACAAAACAGGAACAAAACTATGGCTACACCTTC

j_gene: TRBJ2-3
d_gene: -
v_gene: TRBV6-5
abundance: -
CDR3aa: CASSTRGTTQYF
CDR3nt: TGTGCCAGCAGTACCCGGGGAACTACGCAGTATTTT

j_gene: TRBJ2-1
d_gene: -
v_gene: TRBV5-6
abundance: -
CDR3aa: CASSAPTRGINEQFF
CDR3nt: TGTGCCAGCAGCGCACCTACGAGAGGGATCAATGAGCAGTTCTTC

j_gene: TRBJ1-1
d_gene: -
v_gene: TRBV29-1
abundance: few
CDR3aa: CCIARTDFTEAFF
CDR3nt: TGCTGCATAGCCCGGACAGATTTCACTGAAGCTTTCTTT

j_gene: TRBJ2-7
d_gene: TRBD1
v_gene: TRBV19
abundance: few
CDR3aa: CASSAGGLEQYF
CDR3nt: TGTGCCAGTAGTGCAGGGGGCCTCGAGCAGTACTTC

j_gene: TRBJ1-2
d_gene: TRBD1
v_gene: TRBV6-5
abundance: -
CDR3aa: CASRGTENYGYTF
CDR3nt: TGTGCCAGCAGGGGGACAGAAAACTATGGCTACACCTTC

j_gene: TRBJ1-5
d_gene: -
v_gene: TRBV7-3
abundance: -
CDR3aa: CASSLTANQPQHF
CDR3nt: TGTGCCAGCAGCTTAACGGCTAATCAGCCCCAGCATTTT

j_gene: TRBJ2-7
d_gene: TRBD2
v_gene: TRBV6-6
abundance: -
CDR3aa: CASSYGMAGGGEQYF
CDR3nt: TGTGCCAGCAGTTACGGGATGGCGGGGGGAGGCGAGCAGTACTTC

j_gene: TRBJ2-2
d_gene: -
v_gene: TRBV9
abundance: once
CDR3aa: CASSGQGGANTGELFF
CDR3nt: TGTGCCAGCAGCGGTCAAGGGGGGGCGAACACCGGGGAGCTGTTTTTT

j_gene: TRBJ1-1
d_gene: -
v_gene: TRBV30
abundance: -
CDR3aa: CAWSVWGDTEAFF
CDR3nt: TGTGCCTGGAGTGTCTGGGGCGACACTGAAGCTTTCTTT

j_gene: TRBJ1-5
d_gene: TRBD1
v_gene: TRBV10-3
abundance: -
CDR3aa: CAISGTGGNQPQHF
CDR3nt: TGTGCCATCAGTGGGACAGGAGGGAATCAGCCCCAGCATTTT

j_gene: TRBJ1-4
d_gene: TRBD1
v_gene: TRBV7-6
abundance: -
CDR3aa: CASSPRGEIEKLFF
CDR3nt: TGTGCCAGCAGCCCCAGGGGGGAAATTGAAAAACTGTTTTTT

j_gene: TRBJ2-5
d_gene: -
v_gene: TRBV15
abundance: -
CDR3aa: CATSTERGWETQYF
CDR3nt: TGTGCCACCAGCACCGAACGAGGCTGGGAGACCCAGTACTTC

j_gene: TRBJ2-5
d_gene: TRBD1
v_gene: TRBV5-1
abundance: -
CDR3aa: CASSLEDRARDETQYF
CDR3nt: TGCGCCAGCAGCTTGGAGGACAGGGCAAGGGATGAGACCCAGTACTTC

j_gene: TRBJ1-1
d_gene: -
v_gene: TRBV19
abundance: -
CDR3aa: CASSLQGSTEAFF
CDR3nt: TGTGCCAGTAGTCTACAGGGATCGACTGAAGCTTTCTTT

j_gene: TRBJ1-1
d_gene: TRBD1
v_gene: TRBV18
abundance: few
CDR3aa: CASSGDRVVNTEAFF
CDR3nt: TGTGCCAGCTCAGGGGACAGGGTGGTGAACACTGAAGCTTTCTTT

j_gene: TRBJ1-2
d_gene: -
v_gene: TRBV7-9
abundance: -
CDR3aa: CAIPDISAYYGYTF
CDR3nt: TGTGCCATCCCTGACATCTCAGCCTACTATGGCTACACCTTC

j_gene: TRBJ2-1
d_gene: -
v_gene: TRBV2
abundance: -
CDR3aa: CASRRAGQDNEQFF
CDR3nt: TGTGCCAGCAGAAGAGCAGGGCAAGACAATGAGCAGTTCTTC

j_gene: TRBJ1-6
d_gene: -
v_gene: TRBV7-9
abundance: -
CDR3aa: CASTIQGPNSPLHF
CDR3nt: TGTGCCAGCACCATACAGGGACCTAATTCACCCCTCCACTTT

j_gene: TRBJ1-2
d_gene: TRBD1
v_gene: TRBV18
abundance: -
CDR3aa: CASSPQGAYGYTF
CDR3nt: TGTGCCAGCTCACCACAGGGGGCCTATGGCTACACCTTC

j_gene: TRBJ2-3
d_gene: TRBD2
v_gene: TRBV11-2
abundance: -
CDR3aa: CASSLVAGVEHF
CDR3nt: TGTGCCAGCAGCTTAGTGGCGGGGGTCGAGCATTTT

j_gene: TRBJ2-7
d_gene: -
v_gene: TRBV5-6
abundance: -
CDR3aa: CASSLLPGIEQYF
CDR3nt: TGTGCCAGCAGCTTGCTGCCCGGGATCGAGCAGTACTTC

j_gene: TRBJ1-1
d_gene: -
v_gene: TRBV7-2
abundance: -
CDR3aa: CASGEVLGGVTEAFF
CDR3nt: TGTGCCAGCGGGGAAGTCCTAGGGGGGGTCACTGAAGCTTTCTTT

j_gene: TRBJ1-4
d_gene: -
v_gene: TRBV7-9
abundance: -
CDR3aa: CASSPGRANEKLFF
CDR3nt: TGTGCCAGCAGCCCCGGCCGGGCTAATGAAAAACTGTTTTTT

j_gene: TRBJ2-5
d_gene: TRBD2
v_gene: TRBV5-1
abundance: -
CDR3aa: CASSFGTSGEETQYF
CDR3nt: TGCGCCAGCAGCTTCGGGACTAGCGGGGAAGAGACCCAGTACTTC

j_gene: TRBJ1-2
d_gene: -
v_gene: TRBV28
abundance: -
CDR3aa: CASSLPGSNYGYTF
CDR3nt: TGTGCCAGCAGTTTACCCGGTTCTAACTATGGCTACACCTTC

j_gene: TRBJ2-2
d_gene: -
v_gene: TRBV19
abundance: -
CDR3aa: CASSISGFTGELFF
CDR3nt: TGTGCCAGTAGTATTTCAGGTTTCACCGGGGAGCTGTTTTTT

j_gene: TRBJ1-5
d_gene: -
v_gene: TRBV9
abundance: -
CDR3aa: CASSVGGEGNQPQHF
CDR3nt: TGTGCCAGCAGCGTAGGCGGTGAGGGCAATCAGCCCCAGCATTTT

j_gene: TRBJ2-7
d_gene: TRBD1
v_gene: TRBV10-3
abundance: -
CDR3aa: CAISALTGRDEQYF
CDR3nt: TGTGCCATCAGCGCTCTGACAGGGCGGGACGAGCAGTACTTC

j_gene: TRBJ1-1
d_gene: -
v_gene: TRBV6-5
abundance: -
CDR3aa: CASSYSQFMNTEAFF
CDR3nt: TGTGCCAGCAGTTACTCGCAGTTCATGAACACTGAAGCTTTCTTT

j_gene: TRBJ1-1
d_gene: -
v_gene: TRBV5-1
abundance: -
CDR3aa: CASSLYRSGPEAFF
CDR3nt: TGCGCCAGCAGCTTGTATCGTTCAGGGCCAGAAGCTTTCTTT

j_gene: TRBJ2-3
d_gene: -
v_gene: TRBV11-2
abundance: -
CDR3aa: CASSLGAGGITDTQYF
CDR3nt: TGTGCCAGCAGCTTAGGGGCAGGGGGGATCACAGATACGCAGTATTTT

j_gene: TRBJ2-3
d_gene: TRBD2
v_gene: TRBV5-6
abundance: -
CDR3aa: CASRGLAVGTDTQYF
CDR3nt: TGTGCCAGCAGGGGACTAGCGGTGGGCACAGATACGCAGTATTTT

j_gene: TRBJ2-1
d_gene: -
v_gene: TRBV28
abundance: -
CDR3aa: CASSQKGPPSYNEQFF
CDR3nt: TGTGCCAGCTCTCAGAAGGGGCCCCCATCCTACAATGAGCAGTTCTTC

j_gene: TRBJ2-7
d_gene: -
v_gene: TRBV5-1
abundance: -
CDR3aa: CASSPMELIYEQYF
CDR3nt: TGCGCCAGCAGCCCGATGGAGTTGATCTACGAGCAGTACTTC

j_gene: TRBJ2-3
d_gene: TRBD2
v_gene: TRBV9
abundance: once
CDR3aa: CASSVDTMAGGISDTQYF
CDR3nt: TGTGCCAGCAGCGTAGACACGATGGCGGGGGGAATCTCAGATACGCAGTATTTT

j_gene: TRBJ2-3
d_gene: TRBD1
v_gene: TRBV7-3
abundance: -
CDR3aa: CASSYQGARDTQYF
CDR3nt: TGTGCCAGCAGCTACCAGGGGGCAAGGGATACGCAGTATTTT